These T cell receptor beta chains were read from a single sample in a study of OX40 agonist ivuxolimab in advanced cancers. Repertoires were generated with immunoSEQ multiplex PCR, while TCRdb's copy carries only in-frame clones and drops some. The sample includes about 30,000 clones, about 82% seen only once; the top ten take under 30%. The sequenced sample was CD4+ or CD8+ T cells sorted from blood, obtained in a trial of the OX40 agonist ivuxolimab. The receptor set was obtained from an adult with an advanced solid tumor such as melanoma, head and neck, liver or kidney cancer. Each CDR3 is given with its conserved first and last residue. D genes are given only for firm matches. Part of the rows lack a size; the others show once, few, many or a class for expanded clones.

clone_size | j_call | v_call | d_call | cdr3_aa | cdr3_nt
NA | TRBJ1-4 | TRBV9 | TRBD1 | CASSAQGVTNEKLFF | TGTGCCAGCAGCGCCCAGGGGGTAACTAATGAAAAACTGTTTTTT
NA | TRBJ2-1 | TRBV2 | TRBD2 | CASRGEGNEQFF | TGTGCCAGCCGGGGGGAGGGCAATGAGCAGTTCTTC
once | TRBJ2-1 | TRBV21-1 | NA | CASSKVVYEDNEQFF | TGTGCCAGCAGCAAAGTCGTGTACGAGGACAATGAGCAGTTCTTC
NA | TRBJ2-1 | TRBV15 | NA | CATSKGTRELNEQFF | TGTGCCACCAGCAAAGGGACACGGGAGCTCAATGAGCAGTTCTTC
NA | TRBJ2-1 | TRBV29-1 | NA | CSVSGGWNEQFF | TGCAGCGTTTCCGGGGGCTGGAATGAGCAGTTCTTC
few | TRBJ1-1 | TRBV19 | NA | CASSIGWGNTEAFF | TGTGCCAGTAGTATAGGCTGGGGGAACACTGAAGCTTTCTTT
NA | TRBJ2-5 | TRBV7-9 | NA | CASSPRGQGQETQYF | TGTGCCAGCAGCCCGCGGGGGCAGGGCCAAGAGACCCAGTACTTC
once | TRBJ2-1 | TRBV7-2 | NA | CASSSRFSGAVYNEQFF | TGTGCCAGCAGCTCGCGTTTTTCTGGGGCGGTCTACAATGAGCAGTTCTTC
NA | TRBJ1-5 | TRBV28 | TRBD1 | CASSETPRTGNQPQHF | TGTGCCAGCAGCGAAACCCCGAGGACAGGGAATCAGCCCCAGCATTTT
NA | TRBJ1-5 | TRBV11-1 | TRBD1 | CASSLDGTGGQPQHF | TGTGCCAGCAGCTTAGACGGGACAGGGGGACAGCCCCAGCATTTT
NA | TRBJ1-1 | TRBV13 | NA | CASSSEGVSNTEAFF | TGTGCCAGCAGCTCTGAGGGGGTGTCGAACACTGAAGCTTTCTTT
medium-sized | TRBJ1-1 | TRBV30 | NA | CAWSEGDTEAFF | TGTGCCTGGAGTGAGGGGGACACTGAAGCTTTCTTT
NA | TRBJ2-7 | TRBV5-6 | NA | CASSLLDLSNEQYF | TGTGCCAGCAGCTTACTAGATTTGTCTAACGAGCAGTACTTC
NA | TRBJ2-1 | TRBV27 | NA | CASSENRDEQFF | TGTGCCAGCAGTGAGAACAGGGATGAGCAGTTCTTC
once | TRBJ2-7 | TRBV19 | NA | CASSGFQGADEQYF | TGTGCCAGTAGTGGGTTCCAGGGTGCGGACGAGCAGTACTTC
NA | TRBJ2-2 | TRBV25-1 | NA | CASSDLQGRDTGELFF | TGTGCCAGCAGTGATTTACAGGGGAGGGACACCGGGGAGCTGTTTTTT
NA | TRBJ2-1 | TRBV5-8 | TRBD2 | CASSLGGTSLFEQFF | TGTGCCAGCAGCTTGGGGGGGACTAGCTTATTTGAGCAGTTCTTC
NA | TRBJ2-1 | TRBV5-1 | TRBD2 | CASSLSGGYNEQFF | TGCGCCAGCAGCCTTAGCGGGGGGTACAATGAGCAGTTCTTC
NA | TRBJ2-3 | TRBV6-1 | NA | CASSEVDSPGADTQYF | TGTGCCAGCAGTGAAGTGGACTCCCCGGGGGCAGATACGCAGTATTTT
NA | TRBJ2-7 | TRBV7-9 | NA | CASSPSGLSYEQYF | TGTGCCAGCAGCCCGTCCGGACTGTCCTACGAGCAGTACTTC
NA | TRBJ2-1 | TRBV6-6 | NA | CASSWGEEGNEQFF | TGTGCCAGCAGTTGGGGGGAGGAGGGAAATGAGCAGTTCTTC
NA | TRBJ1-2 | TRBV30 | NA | CAWSEGDNYGYTF | TGTGCCTGGAGTGAAGGTGACAACTATGGCTACACCTTC
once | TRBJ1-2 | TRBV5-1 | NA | CASSLIWQGTNYGYTF | TGTGCCAGCAGCTTAATTTGGCAGGGTACTAACTATGGCTACACCTTC
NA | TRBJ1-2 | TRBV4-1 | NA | CASSQAWQIRGYTF | TGCGCCAGCAGCCAAGCTTGGCAGATTAGGGGCTACACCTTC
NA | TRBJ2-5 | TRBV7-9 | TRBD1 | CASSPGTGLTQYF | TGTGCCAGCAGTCCCGGGACAGGTTTGACCCAGTACTTC
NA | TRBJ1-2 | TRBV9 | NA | CASSVSTVPAEGYTF | TGTGCCAGCAGCGTATCGACAGTTCCGGCGGAGGGCTACACCTTC
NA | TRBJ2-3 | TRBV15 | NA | CATSRDFPPDTQYF | TGTGCCACCAGCAGAGATTTTCCCCCAGATACGCAGTATTTT
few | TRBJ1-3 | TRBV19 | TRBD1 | CANIQGPRNTIYF | TGTGCCAATATACAGGGGCCGCGGAACACCATATATTTT
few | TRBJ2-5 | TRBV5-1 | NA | CASSFPSTGPVTAPQYF | TGCGCCAGCAGCTTTCCGTCCACAGGGCCCGTGACAGCGCCCCAGTACTTC
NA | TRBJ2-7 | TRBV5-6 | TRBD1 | CASSSTGAYEQYF | TGTGCCAGCAGCTCGACAGGGGCCTACGAGCAGTACTTC
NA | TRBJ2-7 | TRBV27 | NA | CASSLDYLSSYEQYF | TGTGCCAGCAGTTTGGACTACCTGAGCTCCTACGAGCAGTACTTC
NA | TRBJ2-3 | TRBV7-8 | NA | CASSPRGQRERTDTQYF | TGTGCCAGCAGCCCGAGGGGGCAGCGGGAGAGGACAGATACGCAGTATTTT
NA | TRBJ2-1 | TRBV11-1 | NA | CASSLGGSYNEQFF | TGTGCCAGCAGCTTAGGGGGCTCGTACAATGAGCAGTTCTTC
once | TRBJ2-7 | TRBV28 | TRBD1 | CASRPKRTGVFYEQYF | TGTGCCAGCAGGCCGAAGCGGACAGGGGTATTCTACGAGCAGTACTTC
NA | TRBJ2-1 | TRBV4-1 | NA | CASSQELGLVQTNEQFF | TGCGCCAGCAGCCAAGAGTTAGGGCTAGTTCAAACCAATGAGCAGTTCTTC
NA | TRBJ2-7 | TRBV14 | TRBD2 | CASSSRTSGTPYEQYF | TGTGCCAGCAGCTCTCGGACTAGCGGAACTCCCTACGAGCAGTACTTC
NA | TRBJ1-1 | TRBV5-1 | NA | CASSEPTIGEAFF | TGCGCCAGCAGCGAACCGACTATTGGTGAAGCTTTCTTT
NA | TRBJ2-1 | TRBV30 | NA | CAFYPGTYNEQFF | TGTGCCTTCTACCCCGGGACCTACAATGAGCAGTTCTTC
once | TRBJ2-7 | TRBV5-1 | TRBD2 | CASSSGLAGSGGKGQYF | TGCGCCAGCAGCTCGGGACTAGCGGGTTCGGGGGGAAAGGGGCAGTACTTC
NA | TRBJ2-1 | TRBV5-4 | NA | CAGLLRGNNEQFF | TGTGCCGGCCTTCTACGGGGAAACAATGAGCAGTTCTTC
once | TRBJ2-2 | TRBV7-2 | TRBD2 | CASSLLGLAPLGELFF | TGTGCCAGCAGCCTATTGGGACTAGCTCCTCTCGGGGAGCTGTTTTTT
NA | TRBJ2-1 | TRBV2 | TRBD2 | CASSDPGLAVYNEQFF | TGTGCCAGCAGTGACCCTGGACTAGCGGTCTACAATGAGCAGTTCTTC
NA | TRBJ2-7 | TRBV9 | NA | CASSLGQGEQYF | TGTGCCAGCAGTCTGGGGCAAGGCGAGCAGTACTTC
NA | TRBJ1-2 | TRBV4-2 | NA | CASSQDGGAYGYTF | TGTGCCAGCAGCCAAGATGGGGGGGCCTATGGCTACACCTTC
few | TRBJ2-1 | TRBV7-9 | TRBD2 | CASSPVRAGGENEQFF | TGTGCCAGCAGCCCGGTGCGAGCGGGAGGTGAAAATGAGCAGTTCTTC
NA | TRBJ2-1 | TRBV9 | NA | CASSVEGAWGDEQFF | TGTGCCAGCAGCGTAGAAGGGGCCTGGGGCGATGAGCAGTTCTTC
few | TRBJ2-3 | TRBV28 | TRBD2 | CASSFLAGTDTQYF | TGTGCCAGCAGTTTTCTAGCGGGCACAGATACGCAGTATTTT
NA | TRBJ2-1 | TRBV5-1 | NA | CASSSDSLIYNEQFF | TGCGCCAGCAGCTCGGACAGTCTTATCTACAATGAGCAGTTCTTC
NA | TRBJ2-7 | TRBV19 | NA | CASSGTMTYEQYF | TGTGCCAGTAGCGGAACCATGACCTACGAGCAGTACTTC
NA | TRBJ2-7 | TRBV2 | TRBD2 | CASSGFAASGSRDEQYF | TGTGCCAGCAGTGGCTTTGCAGCGAGCGGGAGTCGCGACGAGCAGTACTTC
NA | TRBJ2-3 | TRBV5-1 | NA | CASSFSASWADTQYF | TGCGCCAGCAGCTTTTCGGCTAGTTGGGCAGATACGCAGTATTTT
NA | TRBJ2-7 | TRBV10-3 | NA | CAISDGGAEQYF | TGTGCCATCAGTGATGGAGGGGCCGAGCAGTACTTC